This TCR beta chain emerged from a study of radiotherapy plus CTLA-4 blockade in lung cancer. This clone showed up just a few times. Germline V gives CDR1 MNHEY, CDR2 SVGAGI. Trimming removed 6 bases from V and 7 bases from J, with 19 bases in between. The CDR3 contains 15 residues. The assay was immunoSEQ multiplex PCR, and TCRdb's table has in-frame clones only and misses some. The sample holds 55,000 to 80,000 clones; around 80% are singletons and the top ten take around 7%. This TCR was recovered from a human donor with non-small cell lung cancer who had a complete response to radiotherapy plus ipilimumab. The genes are TRBV6-5 and TRBJ1-5; unclear D gene. The sequences come from peripheral blood, collected from a patient treated with radiotherapy plus ipilimumab. This CDR3 is CASSPGVYSAQPQHF. Here the CDR3 DNA reads TGTGCCAGCAGCCCGGGCGTATATTCCGCCCAGCCCCAGCATTTT.